This T cell receptor beta chain was recovered during a study of blood T cell repertoires in COVID-19. Across the whole study: From the United States, Italy and Spain came samples of acute and convalescent COVID-19.

Clones were sequenced by immunoSEQ multiplex PCR, and TCRdb holds only the in-frame ones, with some missing. The sample yields 200,000 to 300,000 clones, roughly 87% seen once. Trimming removed 0 bases at V and 7 bases at J, with 31 bases between. CDR3 length equals 21 residues. Germline CDR1 LGHNA, CDR2 YSLEER. The V call is TRBV4-3, the J call TRBJ2-1; D is possibly TRBD2 (9 bases). The sequence came from a human donor in a cohort sampled during active COVID-19. Sequences were obtained from peripheral blood. CDR3 protein: CASSQDRGGLAGGRYRNEQFF. DNA for the CDR3: TGCGCCAGCAGCCAAGATCGAGGGGGACTAGCAGGGGGCCGCTACAGGAATGAGCAGTTCTTC.